The T cell receptor beta chain described here comes from a study of cytomegalovirus exposure and HLA in healthy donors. Study-wide results and limits: Cytomegalovirus association was listed for roughly 160 TCR beta chains. Some public TCRs appeared in many individuals, while most sequences were rare. TCR beta V- and J-gene trimming, according to a later analysis, was linked to a missense DCLRE1C variant. In most subjects, TCR beta sequences reportedly gave accurate predictions of HLA-A and HLA-B alleles.

V lost 1 base, J lost 0 bases, and 12 bases lay in between. Germline V gives CDR1 MGHRA, CDR2 YSYEKL. The CDR3 contains 16 residues. Primers included in the PCR were 60 Vbeta and 13 Jbeta primers. TCRdb keeps only in-frame clones here, not all; method: immunoSEQ multiplex PCR. The table records some 140,000 clones, approximately 80% of them present only once. As to this clone: The antigen remains unidentified.

The sequencing input was PBMCs. The chain is built from TRBV4-1 and TRBJ1-2; D might be TRBD1 (6 bases). The clonotype comes from a young man in good health and CMV-seronegative. The DNA of the CDR3 is TGCGCCAGCAGCCAAGTCGGGACACTCGCTAACTATGGCTACACCTTC. It yields the protein CASSQVGTLANYGYTF.